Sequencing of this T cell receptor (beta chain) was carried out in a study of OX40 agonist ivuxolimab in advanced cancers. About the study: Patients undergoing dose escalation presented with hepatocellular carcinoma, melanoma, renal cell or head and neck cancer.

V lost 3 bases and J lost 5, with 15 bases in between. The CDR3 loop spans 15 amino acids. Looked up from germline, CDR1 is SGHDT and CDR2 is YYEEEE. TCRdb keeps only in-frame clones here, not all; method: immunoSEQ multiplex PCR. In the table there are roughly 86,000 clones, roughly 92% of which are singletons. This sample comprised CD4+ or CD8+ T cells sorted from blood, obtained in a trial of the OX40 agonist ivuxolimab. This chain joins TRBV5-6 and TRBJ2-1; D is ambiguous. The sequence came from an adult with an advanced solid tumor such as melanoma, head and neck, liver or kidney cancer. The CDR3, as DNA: TGTGCCAGCAGCTCGTTGGCCCCTTTCAACAATGAGCAGTTCTTC. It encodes CASSSLAPFNNEQFF. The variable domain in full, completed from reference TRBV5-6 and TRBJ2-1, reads DAGVTQSPTHLIKTRGQQVTLRCSPKSGHDTVSWYQQALGQGPQFIFQYYEEEERQRGNFPDRFSGHQFPNYSSELNVNALLLGDSALYLCASSSLAPFNNEQFFGPGTRLTVL.